The source of this T cell receptor (beta chain) is a study of CD8 T cells in ankylosing spondylitis. General study results and limits: Clones tied to disease were said to be significantly enriched in matched ankylosing spondylitis synovial fluid. As for the disease-linked clones, they showed a CD8+ phenotype and occurred at relatively low frequencies in peripheral blood. The study identified a TCR beta motif of seven or eight highly homologous variants that appeared characteristic of ankylosing spondylitis blood. Some motif variants were previously reported in reactive arthritis synovial fluid and blood.

TCRdb reprocessed the 5' RACE reads with MiXCR, giving one entry per CDR3 protein. The table has approximately 550,000 distinct CDR3 sequences, more than 9.5% seen once. This CDR3 is built from 16 residues. Germline loops: CDR1 LGHDT, CDR2 YNNKEL (reference sequence). The ends lost 3 bases at V and 6 bases at J; junction bases unmatched: 9. Of note for this clonotype: The antigen is unknown.

The TCR originated in a male donor with ankylosing spondylitis. This chain links TRBV3-1 with TRBJ1-2; 11 bases match TRBD1. Sequenced material: blood, either unsorted or a sorted T cell fraction (not recorded which). CDR3 loop: CASSHHRDRGFHGYTF. Written as DNA, the CDR3 is TGTGCCAGCAGCCATCACCGGGACAGGGGGTTCCATGGCTACACCTTC.